This T cell receptor beta chain emerged from a study of T cell changes during pregnancy in multiple sclerosis. V shed 5 bases and J 5 bases; nucleotides not matched to a gene: 16. The CDR3 contains 17 residues. CDR1 is MNHEY, CDR2 SMNVEV, per germline (reference sequence). The data were produced by immunoSEQ multiplex PCR, yet TCRdb's version contains in-frame clones alone and is incomplete. The sample comprises roughly 40,000 clones, around 90% of which are singletons, and approximately 0.73% rests with the top ten. The sample here was CD4+ T cells from peripheral blood mononuclear cells, taken in the first trimester of pregnancy. The chain links TRBV27 to TRBJ2-7, with TRBD1 matching 9 bases. The receptor was isolated from a female donor with multiple sclerosis, enrolled in a pregnancy study. The CDR3 nucleotides read TGTGCCAGCAGTCCCCAAAGGGGGACAGGGATTTTCGACGAGCAGTACTTC. This gives the protein CASSPQRGTGIFDEQYF.